This TCR beta chain was sequenced during a study of cytomegalovirus exposure and HLA in healthy donors. Germline lookup yields CDR1 MGHRA and CDR2 YSYEKL. This CDR3 has 15 amino acids. Trimming shortened V by 0 bases and J by 7 bases, and 13 bases separated the two germline ends. Concerning this clone itself: Antigen: not known.

Study conclusions and caveats: Later work found most CMV-associated TCR beta chains apparently HLA-restricted.

Vbeta (60) and Jbeta (13) primers were used in the PCR. Some clones are missing from TCRdb's copy, which holds only in-frame ones; the method was immunoSEQ multiplex PCR. The data hold approximately 180,000 clones, with 75% to 85% observed a single time. The specimen was PBMCs. The rearrangement joins TRBV4-1 to TRBJ1-5, with D maybe TRBD1 (6 bases). This sequence originates from a woman younger than 35 in good health and CMV-seropositive. The CDR3 reads CASSQEGDNFQPQHF. Here the CDR3 DNA reads TGCGCCAGCAGCCAAGAGGGGGACAATTTCCAGCCCCAGCATTTT.